This TCR beta chain was sequenced for a study of graft-versus-host responses after intestinal transplantation. Study-wide context: Induction using anti-thymocyte globulin, followed by tacrolimus and steroids for roughly 3 years, was given to all recipients.

A word on this clone: As yet, its antigen is unknown.

Germline V gene data show CDR1 as SGHNT and CDR2 as YYREEE (reference sequence). The CDR3 is made up of 15 amino acids. The V gene end was trimmed by 10 bases and the J gene end by 5 bases; junction bases not matched to a gene: 9. The table came from immunoSEQ multiplex PCR; TCRdb's copy has only in-frame clones and leaves some out. Of about 100,000 clones listed, more than 85% are singletons. Study findings and constraints: There were GvH clones found in recipient marrow, and some of them appeared first in ileum or blood.

This chain uses TRBV5-4 with TRBJ2-2; TRBD1 matches at 12 bases. The sequence was obtained from a human donor who was the organ donor for an intestinal transplant. The sequences come from unstimulated CD4+ T cells sorted from spleen or lymph node cells, collected before transplant. The CDR3 sequence: CAEGTGGIVTGELFF. The DNA for the CDR3 is TGTGCCGAGGGGACAGGGGGCATCGTGACCGGGGAGCTGTTTTTT. Together with reference TRBV5-4 and TRBJ2-2, the CDR3 gives the full variable domain: ETGVTQSPTHLIKTRGQQVTLRCSSQSGHNTVSWYQQALGQGPQFIFQYYREEENGRGNFPPRFSGLQFPNYSSELNVNALELDDSALYLCAEGTGGIVTGELFFGEGSRLTVL.